These 18 T cell receptor beta chains share one sample of origin, sequenced in a study of blood T cell repertoires in COVID-19 (dated by TCRdb to the early 2020s). Preparation of the library involved the immunoSEQ multiplex PCR assay. Imported from immuneACCESS, the table was reduced by TCRdb to in-frame sequences with V and J called. These copies leave out some clones; in studies compared against another copy, an unresolved V gene accounts for under half, and the cause of the remainder is not known. The sample has roughly 70,000 clones on record, roughly 86% of them singletons. Of the sample, roughly 1.4% falls within the top ten clones. Material for sequencing was peripheral blood. Source of these receptors: a man aged 60 to 75 with acute or convalescent COVID-19.

The rearrangement uses TRBV14 and TRBJ2-7; a weak D match, TRBD2 (7 bases). The germline V gene encodes CDR1 SGHDN and CDR2 FVKESK. The CDR3 totals 15 residues. Trimming removed 1 base from V and 2 bases from J, with 12 bases in between. This CDR3 reads CASSQAGGPAYEQYF. The CDR3 DNA follows: TGTGCCAGCAGCCAAGCCGGGGGGCCCGCCTACGAGCAGTACTTC.

This clone was detected only a few times. The chain has TRBV6-5 and TRBJ2-3; 7 nucleotides agree with TRBD1. Looked up from germline, CDR1 is MNHEY and CDR2 is SVGAGI. The CDR3 extends over 14 amino acids. Trimming took 4 bases from V and 1 from J; bases not matched to a gene: 2. This CDR3 is CASSSGTGTDTQYF. The CDR3 DNA is TGTGCCAGCAGTTCTGGGACAGGCACAGATACGCAGTATTTT.

This sequence joins TRBV15 and TRBJ1-1; D is perhaps TRBD1 (5 bases). Germline values: CDR1 LNHNV, CDR2 YYDKDF (reference sequence). The CDR3 sequence is 14 residues long. V lost 7 bases to trimming and J lost 0 bases, with 12 bases between them. The chain's CDR3 is CATKYGAVNTEAFF. CDR3 sequence (DNA): TGTGCCACCAAATATGGGGCCGTGAACACTGAAGCTTTCTTT.

The chain uses TRBV5-1 and TRBJ2-3, with TRBD2 matching over 12 bases. Germline CDR1 and CDR2: SGHRS and YFSETQ. The length of the CDR3 is 16 residues. Germline trimming cut 4 bases from V and 0 bases from J; bases unmatched to any gene: 3. The CDR3 reads CASSTGLAGSTDTQYF. CDR3 DNA sequence: TGCGCCAGCAGCACGGGACTAGCGGGTAGCACAGATACGCAGTATTTT.

This chain connects TRBV5-1 to TRBJ2-1; a weak D match, TRBD1 (5 bases). This CDR3 spans 14 amino acids. V lost 3 bases, J lost 2 bases, and 9 bases lay in between. CDR1 SGHRS and CDR2 YFSETQ come from the germline V gene. The CDR3 reads CASSSGNTYNEQFF. The CDR3 DNA reads as TGCGCCAGCAGCTCAGGGAACACCTACAATGAGCAGTTCTTC. The full variable domain, completed using reference TRBV5-1 and TRBJ2-1, is KAGVTQTPRYLIKTRGQQVTLSCSPISGHRSVSWYQQTPGQGLQFLFEYFSETQRNKGNFPGRFSGRQFSNSRSEMNVSTLELGDSALYLCASSSGNTYNEQFFGPGTRLTVL.

This sequence joins TRBV6-5 and TRBJ1-6; the match to TRBD1 covers 8 bases. The V and J ends lost 6 bases and 6 bases, in that order; junction bases with no gene match: 4. The CDR3 is 14 residues long. Germline values: CDR1 MNHEY, CDR2 SVGAGI. The CDR3 nucleotides are TGTGCCAGCAGCCAGGACAGGGTTAATTCACCCCTCCACTTT. Translated: CASSQDRVNSPLHF.

V and J are TRBV14 and TRBJ1-2; D is possibly TRBD1 (6 bases). Germline V gene lookup returns CDR1 SGHDN and CDR2 FVKESK. This CDR3 comprises 15 residues. V dropped 5 bases and J dropped 4 bases, with 17 bases sitting between them. The chain's CDR3 is CASSKDPGAIYGYTF. In nucleotides, the CDR3 is TGTGCCAGCAGCAAGGACCCAGGGGCCATCTATGGCTACACCTTC.

The V gene is TRBV9, the J gene TRBJ2-5; 7 bases match TRBD2. Germline-derived CDR1 and CDR2 are SGDLS and YYNGEE. After removal of 0 bases from V and 5 bases from J, the junction contained 16 bases not matched to a gene. The CDR3 extends over 18 amino acids. In DNA, the CDR3 is TGTGCCAGCAGCGTAGCCCTTCCAGCTAGCGGAAGAATGGAGACCCAGTACTTC. Residues: CASSVALPASGRMETQYF.

The chain carries TRBV5-4 and TRBJ2-3; D gene uncertain. Germline V CDR1 and CDR2: SGHNT, YYREEE (reference sequence). Trimming removed 10 bases from V and 4 bases from J, with 13 bases in between. CDR3 size: 12 residues. This CDR3 is CAYKTLADTQYF. The CDR3 DNA is TGTGCCTATAAAACTCTCGCAGATACGCAGTATTTT.

A single count supports this clone. The chain employs TRBV5-1 and TRBJ1-2; 7 nucleotides agree with TRBD1. V was clipped by 3 bases and J by 2 bases; unmatched bases: 7. The length of the CDR3 is 15 residues. Germline V gene lookup returns CDR1 SGHRS and CDR2 YFSETQ. CDR3 nucleotide sequence: TGCGCCAGCAGCTCGCTACAGGGGTTCAACTATGGCTACACCTTC. Translated: CASSSLQGFNYGYTF.

Of note for this clone: The sample contains more than one DNA sequence encoding this CDR3. The chain is built from TRBV7-9 and TRBJ1-3; 11 nucleotides line up with TRBD1. This CDR3 contains 17 residues. Germline V gene data show CDR1 as SEHNR and CDR2 as FQNEAQ (reference sequence). The junction had 1 base not matched to a gene; V was cut back by 0 bases and J by 0 bases. CDR3 sequence reads: CASSLAGTGGSGNTIYF. The CDR3 bases are TGTGCCAGCAGCTTAGCTGGGACAGGGGGCTCTGGAAACACCATATATTTT.

This chain joins TRBV5-1 and TRBJ2-7, with a weak D call TRBD1 (5 bases). Germline V gene lookup returns CDR1 SGHRS and CDR2 YFSETQ. Trimming shortened V by 3 bases and J by 0 bases, and 7 bases separated the two germline ends. CDR3 length: 13 amino acids. CDR3 sequence (DNA): TGCGCCAGCAGCTCCAGGGTCTCCTACGAGCAGTACTTC. Protein sequence: CASSSRVSYEQYF. Drawing the rest from reference TRBV5-1 and TRBJ2-7, the complete variable domain is KAGVTQTPRYLIKTRGQQVTLSCSPISGHRSVSWYQQTPGQGLQFLFEYFSETQRNKGNFPGRFSGRQFSNSRSEMNVSTLELGDSALYLCASSSRVSYEQYFGPGTRLTVT.

This chain connects TRBV6-1 to TRBJ1-6, with D possibly TRBD1 on 5 matching bases. Germline lookup yields CDR1 MNHNS and CDR2 SASEGT. Trimming removed 3 bases from V and 7 bases from J, with 7 bases in between. The CDR3 runs 13 residues. CDR3 protein: CASSDRENSPLHF. The CDR3 coding sequence is TGTGCCAGCAGTGACAGGGAAAATTCACCCCTCCACTTT.

J is TRBJ1-5 and V is TRBV6-6; unclear D gene. Trimming removed 2 bases at V and 1 base at J, with 6 bases between. The CDR3 has 14 residues. Per germline, CDR1 MNHNY and CDR2 SVGAGI (reference sequence). The DNA for the CDR3 is TGTGCCAGCAGTTACGCCTACAGCAATCAGCCCCAGCATTTT. It codes for CASSYAYSNQPQHF.

This chain connects TRBV7-8 to TRBJ1-4; D gene uncertain. The CDR3 has 14 residues. Germline CDR1 SGHVS, CDR2 FQNEAQ. Trimming pared 4 bases from V and 7 bases from J, leaving 13 bases between. CDR3 in DNA: TGTGCCAGCAGCTCCGCGCGTCTCGGTGAAAAACTGTTTTTT. It is translated as CASSSARLGEKLFF.

This rearrangement joins TRBV27 to TRBJ1-1, with 9 positions matching TRBD1. This CDR3 region has 13 residues. V shed 7 bases, J shed 5 bases, and the junction held 5 bases outside the gene matches. Per germline, CDR1 MNHEY and CDR2 SMNVEV (reference sequence). The CDR3, as DNA: TGTGCCAGCATCCCCGGACAGGGGACTGAAGCTTTCTTT. Protein sequence: CASIPGQGTEAFF.

The chain links TRBV6-1 to TRBJ1-1; D is undetermined. Trimming pared 1 base from V and 8 bases from J, leaving 5 bases between. Germline V lookup: CDR1 MNHNS, CDR2 SASEGT. The CDR3 spans 11 residues. The CDR3 coding sequence is TGTGCCAGCAGTGAAGTTATAGAAGCTTTCTTT. Its protein is CASSEVIEAFF.

The chain uses TRBV24-1 and TRBJ1-1; 8 bases match TRBD1. Germline loops: CDR1 KGHDR, CDR2 SFDVKD. Germline trimming cut 8 bases from V and 6 bases from J; bases unmatched to any gene: 10. The CDR3 spans 14 residues. CDR3 sequence: CATTSDRDASEAFF. For the CDR3, the DNA is TGTGCCACCACCTCGGACAGGGACGCCTCTGAAGCTTTCTTT.